This T cell receptor (beta chain) was recovered during a study of T cell changes during pregnancy in multiple sclerosis. The CDR3 consists of 15 residues. The V and J ends lost 5 bases and 1 base, in that order; junction bases with no gene match: 4. Germline CDR1 MNHEY, CDR2 SMNVEV (reference sequence). Sequencing used immunoSEQ multiplex PCR; TCRdb keeps in-frame clones, though not all of them. The sample comprises 98,000 or so clones, roughly 92% of which are singletons, and almost 1% rests with the top ten. The sequencing here drew on peripheral blood, taken after pregnancy. The rearrangement links TRBV27 to TRBJ2-2; 7 positions agree with TRBD1. The TCR comes from a female donor with multiple sclerosis, enrolled in a pregnancy study. CDR3 DNA: TGTGCCAGCAGTATGACAGGGCGGAACACCGGGGAGCTGTTTTTT. Protein product: CASSMTGRNTGELFF.